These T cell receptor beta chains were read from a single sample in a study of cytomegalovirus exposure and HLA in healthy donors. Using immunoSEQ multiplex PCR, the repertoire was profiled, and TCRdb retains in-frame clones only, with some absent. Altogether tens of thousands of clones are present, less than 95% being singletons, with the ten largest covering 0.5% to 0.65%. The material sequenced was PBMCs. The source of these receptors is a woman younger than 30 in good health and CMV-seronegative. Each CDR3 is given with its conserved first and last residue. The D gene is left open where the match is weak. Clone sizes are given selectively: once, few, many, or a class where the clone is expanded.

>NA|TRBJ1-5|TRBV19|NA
TGTGCCAGTAATAGCGGCCGCGTAAGCAATCAGCCCCAGCATTTT
CASNSGRVSNQPQHF
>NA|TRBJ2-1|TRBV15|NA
TGTGCCACCAGCAGAGATCGTAGTAGGCGGGGGCGGAAAAATGAGCAGTTCTTC
CATSRDRSRRGRKNEQFF
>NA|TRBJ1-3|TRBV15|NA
TGTGCCACCAGCAGAGATGCAGGGAGAAACACCATATATTTT
CATSRDAGRNTIYF
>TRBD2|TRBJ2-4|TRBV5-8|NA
TGTGCCAGCAGCCTCGGGACTAACTTAGCCAAAAACATTCAGTACTTC
CASSLGTNLAKNIQYF
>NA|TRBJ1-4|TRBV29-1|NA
TGCAGCGCTAGAGGGGGTGCAGGGTTATGGGAAAAACTGTTTTTT
CSARGGAGLWEKLFF
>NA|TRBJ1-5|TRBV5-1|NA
TGCGCCAGCAGTCCAGGACAGATCAATCAGCCCCAGCATTTT
CASSPGQINQPQHF
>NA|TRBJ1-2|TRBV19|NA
TGTGCCAGTAGTATCGGCAGGGGAGTATATGGCTACACCTTC
CASSIGRGVYGYTF
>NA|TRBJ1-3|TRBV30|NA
TGTGCCTGGGGGAACCAGGGCTCTGGAAGCACCATATATTTT
CAWGNQGSGSTIYF
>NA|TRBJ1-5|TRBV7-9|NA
TGTGCCAGCAGCTCCACGGAGAATAGCAATCAGCCCCAGCATTTT
CASSSTENSNQPQHF
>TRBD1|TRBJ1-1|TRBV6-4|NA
TGTGCCAGCAGCAACAAGACCTACACAGGGGTTCACACTGAAGCTTTCTTT
CASSNKTYTGVHTEAFF
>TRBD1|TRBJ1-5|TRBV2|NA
TGTGCCAGCAGTGGGTCAGGGGGGAGGAGCAATCAGCCCCAGCATTTT
CASSGSGGRSNQPQHF
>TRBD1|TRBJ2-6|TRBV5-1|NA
TGCGCCAGCAGCTTGGGGGACAGGTCCTACTCTGGGGCCAACGTCCTGACTTTC
CASSLGDRSYSGANVLTF
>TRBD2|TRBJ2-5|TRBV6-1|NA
TGTGCTACGGGACTAGCGCAAGAGACCCAGTACTTC
CATGLAQETQYF
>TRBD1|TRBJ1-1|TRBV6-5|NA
TGTGCCAGCAGTTACCGGACAGGGGCGAACACTGAAGCTTTCTTT
CASSYRTGANTEAFF
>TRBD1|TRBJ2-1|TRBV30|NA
TGTGCCCAAAGGACAGGGAACTACAATGAGCAGTTCTTC
CAQRTGNYNEQFF
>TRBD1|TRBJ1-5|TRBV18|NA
TGTGCCAGCTCACCCGTGACAGGGCGATTTCAGCCCCAGCATTTT
CASSPVTGRFQPQHF
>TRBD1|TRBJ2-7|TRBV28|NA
TGTGCCAGCGGCCTACAGGGGGCAAGATCCTACGAGCAGTACTTC
CASGLQGARSYEQYF
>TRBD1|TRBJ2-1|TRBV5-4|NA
TGTGCCAGCACTTCTCCGGGACAGGGTGGCAATGAGCAGTTCTTC
CASTSPGQGGNEQFF
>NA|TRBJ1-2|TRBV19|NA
TGTGCCAGTAGTATATGGGCAGTAGATGGCTACACCTTC
CASSIWAVDGYTF
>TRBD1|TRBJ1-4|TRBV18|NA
TGTGCCAGCTCACCACCGACAGGGGAAAAACTGTTTTTT
CASSPPTGEKLFF
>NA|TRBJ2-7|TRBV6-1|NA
TGTGCCAGCAGTGAAGCGCGGAGGACGGGAGAGCAGTACTTC
CASSEARRTGEQYF
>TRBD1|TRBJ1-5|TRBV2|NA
TGTGCCAGCAGTGGACAGGGTGTTCAGCCCCAGCATTTT
CASSGQGVQPQHF
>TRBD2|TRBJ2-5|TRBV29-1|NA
TGCAGCGCGAGGGGCGGGGGACGGGGTCCCCAGTACTTC
CSARGGGRGPQYF
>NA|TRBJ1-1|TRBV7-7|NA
TGTGCTAGCAGCTTACTGGCAGGGGTTACGAACACTGAAGCTTTCTTT
CASSLLAGVTNTEAFF
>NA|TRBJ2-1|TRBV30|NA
TGTGCCTGGGGCCCCTACACGACTAGTTTTGGCAATGAGCAGTTCTTC
CAWGPYTTSFGNEQFF
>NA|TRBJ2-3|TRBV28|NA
TGTGCCAGCAGGGGGGGGCTGGCGGCAGATACGCAGTATTTT
CASRGGLAADTQYF
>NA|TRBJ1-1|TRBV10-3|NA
TGTGCCGCTAAGGGGCAGGGCTCGAGCACTGAAGCTTTCTTT
CAAKGQGSSTEAFF
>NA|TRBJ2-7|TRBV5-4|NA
TGTGCCAGCAGCTCCACAGGGACCTCCTACGAGCAGTACTTC
CASSSTGTSYEQYF
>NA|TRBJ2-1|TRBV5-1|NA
TGCGCCAGCCGCGCTTCCGTGTACTCCTACAATGAGCAGTTCTTC
CASRASVYSYNEQFF
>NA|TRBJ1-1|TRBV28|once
TGTGCCAGCAGCCCGGGGGGCCTGCCCATGAACACTGAAGCTTTCTTT
CASSPGGLPMNTEAFF
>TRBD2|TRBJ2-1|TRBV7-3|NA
TGTGCCAGCAGCCGACTAGCGGGGTCCTACAATGAGCAGTTCTTC
CASSRLAGSYNEQFF
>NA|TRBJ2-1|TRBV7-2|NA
TGTGCCAGCAGCTTAGTAGCTGTAACCAATGAGCAGTTCTTC
CASSLVAVTNEQFF
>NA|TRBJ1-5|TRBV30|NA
TGTGCCTGGAGTCCCGAGACAGGTATTCACCCCCAGCATTTT
CAWSPETGIHPQHF
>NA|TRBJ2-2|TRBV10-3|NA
TGTGCCATCAGTGATGCGGGGACCCTCACCGGGGAGCTGTTTTTT
CAISDAGTLTGELFF
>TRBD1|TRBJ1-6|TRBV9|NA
TGTGCCAGCAGCCCAAGTCGTCCCGGGACAGGGAGGGAAAATAGTTCACCCCTCCACTTT
CASSPSRPGTGRENSSPLHF
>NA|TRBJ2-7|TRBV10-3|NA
TGTGCCATCAGTGACCAGGCAGCGGGCGAGCAGTACTTC
CAISDQAAGEQYF
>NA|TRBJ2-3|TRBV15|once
TGTGCCACCAGCAGACCCATCCGCGGATCTAGCACAGATACGCAGTATTTT
CATSRPIRGSSTDTQYF
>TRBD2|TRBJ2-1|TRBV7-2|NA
TGTGCCAGCAGAGCGCGGGGGGGACAAAGGGATGAGCAGTTCTTC
CASRARGGQRDEQFF
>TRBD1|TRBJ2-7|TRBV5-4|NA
TGTGCCAGCAGCTTGAGAGGGGGCGCCTACGAGCAGTACTTC
CASSLRGGAYEQYF
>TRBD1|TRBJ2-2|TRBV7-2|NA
TGTGCCAGCACCGGGACAGGGGGCGTGAACACCGGGGAGCTGTTTTTT
CASTGTGGVNTGELFF
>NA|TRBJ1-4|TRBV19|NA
TGTGCCAGTAGCATCGGGACACTATTACCGAATGAAAAACTGTTTTTT
CASSIGTLLPNEKLFF
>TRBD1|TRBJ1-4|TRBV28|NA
TGTGCCAGCAGTTTAACTGACAGGGGGAGAGAAAAACTGTTTTTT
CASSLTDRGREKLFF
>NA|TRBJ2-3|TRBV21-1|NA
TGTGCCAGCAGCACGCCGGGACAGCCCTATCGAGGTACGCAGTATTTT
CASSTPGQPYRGTQYF
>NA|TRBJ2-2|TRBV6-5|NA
TGTGCCAGCGGCGGGGAAATCACCGGGGAGCTGTTTTTT
CASGGEITGELFF
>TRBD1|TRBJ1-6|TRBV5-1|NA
TGCGCCAGCTCCTCCTTGGTGGGACAGAGTCATTCACCCCTCCACTTT
CASSSLVGQSHSPLHF
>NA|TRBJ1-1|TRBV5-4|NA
TGTGCCAGCAGCCGCAGGGTTAACACTGAAGCTTTCTTT
CASSRRVNTEAFF
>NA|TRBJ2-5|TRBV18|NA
TGTGCCAGCTCACGTTCTCAGCAAGAGACCCAGTACTTC
CASSRSQQETQYF
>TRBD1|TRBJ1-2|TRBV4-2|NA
TGTGCCAGCAGCCAAGAGTGGCAGGGGGCCCCCCCTTACACCTTC
CASSQEWQGAPPYTF
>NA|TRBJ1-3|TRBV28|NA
TGTGCCAGCAGTTTCCAGGCGATCTCTGGAAACACCATATATTTT
CASSFQAISGNTIYF